The 27 T cell receptor beta chains reported below all come from one sample, sequenced in a study of Graves' ophthalmopathy and Graves' hyperthyroidism (dated by TCRdb to 2016 to 2019). Instrument on record: Illumina HiSeq 2000. For repertoire sequencing, the TCR beta CDR3 regions were amplified from RNA transcripts. The first round of RT-PCR was done with HTBI primers and the Qiagen OneStep RT-PCR kit, and was followed by a second round of multiplex PCR, then size selection and purification. TCRdb reanalyzed the raw reads on its own, using fastp at Q25 for trimming and MiXCR for clone calling, and kept in-frame beta chains. A single entry per CDR3 protein holds the most common genes and DNA from its merged rows. Present in this sample are some 360,000 distinct CDR3 sequences, roughly 15% of which were seen just once. Jointly, the top ten make up roughly 2.3% of the sample. The sequenced sample was peripheral blood. The receptors were sampled from an adult woman with stable Graves' hyperthyroidism.

This clonotype occurred many times. The chain couples TRBV20-1 to TRBJ1-5; the D is unclear. Trimming shortened V by 2 bases and J by 7 bases, and 12 bases separated the two germline ends. The CDR3 is 13 residues long. The germline gives CDR1 DFQATT, CDR2 SNEGSKA (reference sequence). Here the CDR3 DNA reads TGCAGTGCTAGACAGCGATCGGAACAGCCCCAGCATTTT. Protein product: CSARQRSEQPQHF.

This clonotype was observed at least ten times. The gene calls are TRBV12-3 or TRBV12-4 and TRBJ2-7; D perhaps matches TRBD2 (5 bases). The V end lost 1 base, the J end lost 3 bases, and 13 bases lay between the germline ends. The CDR3 is 15 residues long. CDR3 amino acids: CASSLDPGNGYEQYF. The CDR3 coding sequence is TGTGCCAGCAGTTTAGATCCGGGGAACGGCTACGAGCAGTACTTC.

This clonotype was seen many times. This chain joins TRBV6-2 or TRBV6-3 and TRBJ2-5; the match to TRBD2 covers 9 bases. Germline V gene data show CDR1 as MNHEY and CDR2 as SVGEGT. J lost 3 bases, V lost 0 bases, and 5 bases had no gene match. The CDR3 totals 16 residues. CDR3 in DNA: TGTGCCAGCAGTTACTCGAGTAGCGGGAGAGAAGAGACCCAGTACTTC. This gives the protein CASSYSSSGREETQYF.

Ten or more counts support this clonotype. The chain carries TRBV4-2 and TRBJ2-7; tentatively, D is TRBD1 (6 bases). CDR1 LGHNA and CDR2 YNFKEQ come from the germline V gene. The CDR3 loop spans 15 amino acids. V gave up 4 bases and J gave up 3 bases, with 16 bases separating them. The CDR3 loop reads CASSRDDRTLYEQYF. As DNA, the CDR3 is TGTGCCAGCAGCCGAGACGACAGGACCCTCTACGAGCAGTACTTC.

This clonotype showed up many times. The chain has TRBV6-1 and TRBJ1-1, with D unclear. This CDR3 is 12 amino acids long. The germline V gene encodes CDR1 MNHNS and CDR2 SASEGT. V lost 7 bases and J lost 3, with 9 bases in between. Here the CDR3 DNA reads TGTGCCAGCAAACTTGCGGACACTGAAGCTTTCTTT. Translated: CASKLADTEAFF.

This chain links TRBV12-3 or TRBV12-4 with TRBJ2-5; D is unclear. The CDR3 runs 12 residues. V was clipped by 3 bases and J by 8 bases, with 10 bases between them. CDR3 residues: CASSLVGNTQYF. For the CDR3, the DNA is TGTGCCAGCAGTTTGGTAGGGAACACCCAGTACTTC.

This clonotype was detected only once. The chain recombines TRBV7-2 with TRBJ1-5; D is uncertain. V was trimmed by 5 bases and J by 0 bases, leaving 11 bases between them. CDR1 and CDR2 from the germline V gene are SGHTA and FQGNSA. The CDR3 length is 15 residues. CDR3 sequence reads: CASSEDIYSNQPQHF. CDR3 in DNA: TGTGCCAGCAGCGAAGACATTTATAGCAATCAGCCCCAGCATTTT. The full variable domain, in which reference TRBV7-2 and TRBJ1-5 provide the parts outside the CDR3, is GAGVSQSPSNKVTEKGKDVELRCDPISGHTALYWYRQSLGQGLEFLIYFQGNSAPDKSGLPSDRFSAERTGGSVSTLTIQRTQQEDSAVYLCASSEDIYSNQPQHFGDGTRLSIL.

This clonotype appeared many times. The CDR3 coding sequence is TGTGCCAGCAGCCAAGATGGGGGGGACGAGCAGTACTTC. Translating gives CASSQDGGDEQYF. The rearrangement links TRBV4-2 to TRBJ2-7, with TRBD2 matching over 7 bases. This CDR3 is built from 13 residues. Germline CDR1 and CDR2: LGHNA and YNFKEQ. The V segment lost 0 bases and the J segment 5 bases; nucleotides outside the gene matches: 1.

This clonotype was picked up many times. V is TRBV30 and J is TRBJ1-1, with a weak D call TRBD1 (6 bases). The CDR3 has 14 residues. Trimming stripped 0 bases from V and 3 bases from J, with 11 bases between. Germline V gives CDR1 GTSNPN, CDR2 SVGIG (reference sequence). CDR3 protein: CAWSVGGFYTEAFF. CDR3 in DNA: TGTGCCTGGAGTGTAGGGGGTTTTTACACTGAAGCTTTCTTT. Together with reference TRBV30 and TRBJ1-1, the CDR3 gives the full variable domain: SQTIHQWPATLVQPVGSPLSLECTVEGTSNPNLYWYRQAAGRGLQLLFYSVGIGQISSEVPQNLSASRPQDRQFILSSKKLLLSDSGFYLCAWSVGGFYTEAFFGQGTRLTVV.

The rearrangement uses TRBV6-2 or TRBV6-3 and TRBJ1-2, with 7 bases fitting TRBD1. The germline gives CDR1 MNHEY, CDR2 SVGEGT. The V and J ends lost 4 bases and 4 bases, in that order; junction bases with no gene match: 9. This CDR3 has 15 amino acids. The CDR3 nucleotides are TGTGCCAGCAGTTTAACAGGGGCGGTCGGCTATGGCTACACCTTC. Its translation: CASSLTGAVGYGYTF.

This clonotype has only a few counts. The genes are TRBV5-1 and TRBJ2-7; tentatively, D is TRBD1 (5 bases). Trimming cost V 0 bases and J 0 bases, with 10 bases left between them. There are 15 residues in the CDR3. Germline-derived CDR1 and CDR2 are SGHRS and YFSETQ. In nucleotides, the CDR3 is TGCGCCAGCAGCTTGGGCGGACAAAGCTCCTACGAGCAGTACTTC. It yields the protein CASSLGGQSSYEQYF.

This clonotype showed up many times. An end of the junction does not agree with germline; a read error may underlie this. The chain uses TRBV10-3 and TRBJ1-1; 7 bases are a match to TRBD1. CDR3 size: 16 residues. Germline V CDR1 and CDR2: ENHRY, SYGVKD. CDR3 bases: TGTGCCATCAGTGAGGGGACAGCTGGTTTGAAGACTGAAGCTTTCTTT. Translating it yields CAISEGTAGLKTEAFF.

Details on this clonotype: This may be a read error: a much more frequent sequence differs by one nucleotide. This chain connects TRBV4-2 to TRBJ2-7; tentatively, D is TRBD2 (6 bases). Germline assignment: CDR1 LGHNA and CDR2 YNFKEQ. The CDR3 consists of 14 residues. For the CDR3, the DNA is TGTGCCCGCAGCCAAGATATGGGAGGCTACGAGCAGTACTTC. Its protein is CARSQDMGGYEQYF.

This clonotype has a count of ten or more. V and J are TRBV28 and TRBJ2-5; a weak D match, TRBD2 (6 bases). The CDR3 sequence is 14 residues long. Trimming cost V 5 bases and J 2 bases, with 12 bases left between them. CDR1 is MDHEN and CDR2 is SYDVKM in the germline V gene. In DNA form, the CDR3 reads TGTGCCAGCAGTGTCGCGGGACTTCAAGAGACCCAGTACTTC. Its translation: CASSVAGLQETQYF.

Of note for this clonotype: Since a much larger clone is just one base distant, this may be a read error. V is TRBV20-1 and J is TRBJ1-1; D gene unclear. This CDR3 spans 14 amino acids. Looked up from germline, CDR1 is DFQATT and CDR2 is SNEGSKA (reference sequence). For the CDR3, the DNA is TGCAGTGCATCCGGGTCAGTCATGAACACTGAAGCTTGCTTT. Residues: CSASGSVMNTEACF.

Many counts were recorded for this clonotype. The rearrangement uses TRBV29-1 and TRBJ2-5; perhaps TRBD1 as D (5 bases). V was shortened by 1 base and J by 5 bases, with 11 bases between the two germline ends. CDR1 and CDR2 (germline): SQVTM, ANQGSEA. The CDR3 consists of 13 residues. The chain's CDR3 is CSVEGQLRETQYF. Written as DNA, the CDR3 is TGCAGCGTTGAAGGACAGCTAAGGGAGACCCAGTACTTC.

This clonotype has ten or more counts. The chain links TRBV20-1 to TRBJ2-7, with TRBD2 matching over 8 bases. The CDR3 is made up of 15 amino acids. Germline V gene data show CDR1 as DFQATT and CDR2 as SNEGSKA (reference sequence). J lost 2 bases, V lost 0 bases, and 6 bases had no gene match. The CDR3 nucleotides are TGCAGTGCTAGAGAACCAGCGGGAGCCGCCTACGAGCAGTACTTC. Residues: CSAREPAGAAYEQYF.

This clonotype has at least ten counts. The chain combines TRBV5-6 with TRBJ2-7; unclear D gene. The CDR3 loop spans 16 amino acids. The germline V gene encodes CDR1 SGHDT and CDR2 YYEEEE. The ends were cut back, 4 bases at V and 1 base at J, with 18 bases in the middle. In nucleotides, the CDR3 is TGTGCCAGCAGCCTTAGACCTGATTTCAGTTCCTACGAGCAGTACTTC. This translates into CASSLRPDFSSYEQYF.

This clonotype was picked up many times. V usage is TRBV20-1 and J usage is TRBJ2-7; D call uncertain. The CDR3 totals 15 residues. Deletions cut 5 bases from V and 0 bases from J, with 17 bases between. From germline, CDR1 is DFQATT and CDR2 SNEGSKA (reference sequence). The CDR3: CSALPQVWDSYEQYF. Written as DNA, the CDR3 is TGCAGTGCTCTCCCCCAAGTCTGGGACTCCTACGAGCAGTACTTC.

This clonotype has at least ten counts. The rearrangement joins TRBV28 to TRBJ2-7, with 8 bases identical to TRBD1. The J segment lost 6 bases and the V segment lost 4 bases, leaving 8 bases of the junction unmatched. CDR1 MDHEN and CDR2 SYDVKM come from the germline V gene. The CDR3 loop spans 14 amino acids. The CDR3 DNA follows: TGTGCCAGCAGTTCCCTCGGGACAGGTACCGAGCAGTACTTC. Translation: CASSSLGTGTEQYF.

CDR3 region: CSVEVLQGIGDEAFF. The CDR3 DNA reads TGCAGCGTTGAAGTTTTACAGGGGATAGGGGATGAAGCTTTCTTT. The chain employs TRBV29-1 and TRBJ1-1, with 7 nucleotides matching TRBD1. The CDR3 runs 15 residues. The V gene end was trimmed by 1 base and the J gene end by 7 bases; junction bases not matched to a gene: 12. The germline gives CDR1 SQVTM, CDR2 ANQGSEA.

With respect to this clonotype: A much larger clonotype is one base distant, so this may be a read error. This chain uses TRBV10-3 with TRBJ1-1; no clear D. This CDR3 has 13 residues. CDR1 and CDR2 (germline): ENHRY, SYGVKD. The chain's CDR3 is CAIRERWYTEAFF. CDR3 bases: TGTGCCATCCGTGAAAGGTGGTACACTGAAGCTTTCTTT.

The rearrangement links TRBV28 to TRBJ1-5; 7 bases fit TRBD1. From germline, CDR1 is MDHEN and CDR2 SYDVKM. J gave up 7 bases and V 4 bases, and 13 bases lay outside the gene matches. The CDR3 has 16 residues. The CDR3 loop reads CASSSSGGTFGQPQHF. The CDR3 coding sequence is TGTGCCAGCAGTTCCTCAGGGGGGACCTTCGGGCAGCCCCAGCATTTT.

Many counts were recorded for this clonotype. The chain employs TRBV24-1 and TRBJ2-2; D call uncertain. The V gene's germline CDR1 is KGHDR and CDR2 SFDVKD. The CDR3 consists of 15 residues. Trimming cost V 4 bases and J 2 bases, with 10 bases left between them. The CDR3 coding sequence is TGTGCCACCAGTGACTCCGTACCAAACACCGGGGAGCTGTTTTTT. It translates to CATSDSVPNTGELFF.

V is TRBV28 and J is TRBJ1-1, with 9 positions matching TRBD1. The V and J ends lost 5 bases and 5 bases, in that order; junction bases with no gene match: 9. The CDR3 consists of 15 residues. In germline, CDR1 is MDHEN, CDR2 SYDVKM. Here the CDR3 reads CASSDTHRGQTEAFF. CDR3 nucleotides: TGTGCCAGCAGTGATACCCACAGGGGGCAAACTGAAGCTTTCTTT.

Here the CDR3 DNA reads TGCGCCAGCAGCCAAGCCTTGGACAGGAGCTCCTACGAGCAGTACTTC. Translation gives CASSQALDRSSYEQYF. This chain uses TRBV4-1 with TRBJ2-7; 7 nucleotides agree with TRBD1. The CDR3 spans 16 residues. Germline-derived CDR1 and CDR2 are MGHRA and YSYEKL. Trimming removed 1 base from V and 0 bases from J; junction bases left unmatched: 6.

The chain carries TRBV15 and TRBJ1-1; no clear D. The CDR3 covers 14 residues. Trimming cost V 0 bases and J 4 bases, with 9 bases left between them. Germline V CDR1 and CDR2: LNHNV, YYDKDF (reference sequence). For the CDR3, the DNA is TGTGCCACCAGCAGAGATTGGATCGGCACTGAAGCTTTCTTT. Protein sequence: CATSRDWIGTEAFF.